Below, 27 T cell receptor beta chains from the same sample are listed, as sequenced in a study of beta chain features in type 1 diabetes. Expressed TCRB transcripts were sequenced after all isolated RNA was converted to cDNA. TCRdb's copy holds only in-frame clones and misses some; the assay was immunoSEQ multiplex PCR. The sample lists 130,000 to 150,000 clones, more than 9% occurring once. The sample consisted of naive CD4+ T cells from blood. These receptors were taken from a man aged 18 to 29 in good health.

The J gene is TRBJ1-4, the V gene TRBV14; D unclear. V lost 4 bases, J lost 8 bases, and 20 bases lay in between. The CDR3 is 16 residues long. CDR1 SGHDN and CDR2 FVKESK come from the germline V gene. In nucleotides, the CDR3 is TGTGCCAGCAGCCCCTTCACGGGTGTAATGGAAGAAAAACTGTTTTTT. Translating gives CASSPFTGVMEEKLFF. The variable domain in full, with the rest retrieved from reference TRBV14 and TRBJ1-4, is EAGVTQFPSHSVIEKGQTVTLRCDPISGHDNLYWYRRVMGKEIKFLLHFVKESKQDESGMPNNRFLAERTGGTYSTLKVQPAELEDSGVYFCASSPFTGVMEEKLFFGSGTQLSVL.

In DNA, the CDR3 is TGTGCCAGCAGCTTGGGAACAGGGACGAACACCGGGGAGCTGTTTTTT. It encodes CASSLGTGTNTGELFF. The chain has TRBV7-2 and TRBJ2-2; tentative D call: TRBD1 (6 bases). V gave up 3 bases and J gave up 0 bases, with 11 bases separating them. CDR1 and CDR2 (germline): SGHTA, FQGNSA. CDR3 length equals 16 residues.

This clone occurred a few times. The chain carries TRBV6-6 and TRBJ1-1, with D perhaps matching TRBD1 (6 bases). The CDR3 loop spans 14 amino acids. Per the germline V gene, CDR1 is MNHNY and CDR2 is SVGAGI (reference sequence). The V gene lost 4 bases and the J gene lost 7 bases, with 16 bases spanning the gap. CDR3: CASSSPGQVNEAFF. The CDR3, as DNA: TGTGCCAGCAGTTCCCCGGGACAAGTAAATGAAGCTTTCTTT.

The genes are TRBV7-9 and TRBJ2-5; 7 nucleotides line up with TRBD2. The DNA end favors TRBJ2-7, so the J call may be wrong. Per the germline V gene, CDR1 is SEHNR and CDR2 is FQNEAQ (reference sequence). The CDR3 runs to 14 residues. The chain's CDR3 is CASSLRLSSGEQYF. CDR3 coding DNA: TGTGCCAGCAGCTTACGTCTATCTAGCGGCGAGCAGTACTTC.

This clone was seen a handful of times. The CDR3 reads CASSYPRTGFGNEQFF. The DNA for the CDR3 is TGTGCCAGCAGTTACCCAAGGACAGGGTTCGGCAATGAGCAGTTCTTC. V is TRBV27 and J is TRBJ2-1, with 8 bases lining up with TRBD1. This CDR3 contains 16 residues. The V and J ends lost 4 bases and 6 bases, in that order; junction bases with no gene match: 11. Looked up from germline, CDR1 is MNHEY and CDR2 is SMNVEV (reference sequence).

In its sample, this clone was seen a few times. This chain uses TRBV11-2 with TRBJ2-4, with 10 bases matching TRBD2. V dropped 4 bases and J dropped 8; count of bases not matched to a gene: 14. The CDR3 loop spans 17 amino acids. Per the germline V gene, CDR1 is SGHAT and CDR2 is FQNNGV. CDR3 in amino acids: CASSSIPGLASTDIQYF. CDR3 nucleotides: TGTGCCAGCAGCTCCATTCCGGGACTAGCGTCTACGGACATTCAGTACTTC.

This chain joins TRBV18 and TRBJ2-1, with 8 positions matching TRBD1. CDR3 length: 16 residues. Germline CDR1 is KGHSH and CDR2 is LQKENI. The J segment lost 7 bases and the V segment lost 0 bases, leaving 8 bases of the junction unmatched. CDR3 loop: CASSPPLGRGLNEQFF. In DNA form, the CDR3 reads TGTGCCAGCTCACCACCGCTTGGCAGGGGGCTGAATGAGCAGTTCTTC.

This chain joins TRBV25-1 and TRBJ1-2, with D unresolved. From germline, CDR1 is MGHDK and CDR2 SYGVNS. Trimming cost V 1 base and J 8 bases, with 11 bases left between them. This CDR3 contains 13 residues. CDR3 sequence reads: CASSEFRERGYTF. The CDR3 coding sequence is TGTGCCAGCAGTGAATTTCGGGAAAGAGGCTACACCTTC.

In its sample, this clone was seen a few times. The chain has TRBV7-9 and TRBJ2-7; 9 bases are a match to TRBD1. Germline CDR1 and CDR2: SEHNR and FQNEAQ (reference sequence). The trim removed 5 bases at V and 0 bases at J, leaving 17 bases unmatched. CDR3 length: 19 residues. The CDR3 nucleotides are TGTGCCAGCAGCGCCTACCCACAGGGGGCGAACGTTCGCTCCTACGAGCAGTACTTC. Protein product: CASSAYPQGANVRSYEQYF.

This clone was observed a few times. J is TRBJ1-5 and V is TRBV28, with unresolved D. The V gene's germline CDR1 is MDHEN and CDR2 SYDVKM. The CDR3 has 13 residues. V was trimmed by 8 bases and J by 5 bases, leaving 13 bases between them. CDR3 nucleotides: TGTGCCAGCCTCTCCCGGGTCCATCAGCCCCAGCATTTT. This encodes CASLSRVHQPQHF.

The J gene is TRBJ1-6, the V gene TRBV28, with a possible D match to TRBD1 (5 bases). CDR1 MDHEN and CDR2 SYDVKM come from the germline V gene. The CDR3 runs 13 residues. The CDR3 sequence: CVVGQNYNSPLHF. The CDR3 nucleotides are TGTGTCGTCGGACAAAACTATAATTCACCCCTCCACTTT.

This chain uses TRBV6-5 with TRBJ2-7, with D tentatively TRBD1 (5 bases). Trimming took off 2 bases at V and 2 bases at J, with 10 bases between the two ends. CDR1 and CDR2 from the germline V gene are MNHEY and SVGAGI. This CDR3 is built from 14 residues. CDR3 in DNA: TGTGCCAGCAGTTACATGGGGCAGACCTACGAGCAGTACTTC. Encoded protein: CASSYMGQTYEQYF.

This clone was counted a few times. V is TRBV5-1 and J is TRBJ2-1; 11 bases are a match to TRBD1. The CDR3 consists of 14 residues. V gave up 4 bases and J gave up 7 bases; unmatched junction bases: 4. CDR1 is SGHRS and CDR2 is YFSETQ in the germline V gene. CDR3 DNA: TGCGCCAGCAGCATCGGGGACAGGGGGAATGAGCAGTTCTTC. The encoded protein is CASSIGDRGNEQFF. The full variable domain, rest sourced from reference TRBV5-1 and TRBJ2-1, is KAGVTQTPRYLIKTRGQQVTLSCSPISGHRSVSWYQQTPGQGLQFLFEYFSETQRNKGNFPGRFSGRQFSNSRSEMNVSTLELGDSALYLCASSIGDRGNEQFFGPGTRLTVL.

The chain combines TRBV11-2 with TRBJ1-3; no clear D gene. CDR1 is SGHAT and CDR2 is FQNNGV in the germline V gene. The V gene lost 3 bases and the J gene lost 0 bases, with 6 bases spanning the gap. CDR3 size: 14 residues. CDR3 coding DNA: TGTGCCAGCAGCTTGAGAGTCTCTGGAAACACCATATATTTT. This translates into CASSLRVSGNTIYF.

This clone appeared a few times. The chain employs TRBV5-6 and TRBJ2-1, with 11 bases lining up with TRBD2. CDR3 length: 16 residues. CDR1 is SGHDT, CDR2 YYEEEE, per germline. Germline trimming cut 2 bases from V and 5 bases from J; bases unmatched to any gene: 6. The CDR3 nucleotides are TGTGCCAGCAGCTTTCCGAGACTAGCGGGGAACAATGAGCAGTTCTTC. Translating it yields CASSFPRLAGNNEQFF. Filled out from reference TRBV5-6 and TRBJ2-1, the complete variable domain reads DAGVTQSPTHLIKTRGQQVTLRCSPKSGHDTVSWYQQALGQGPQFIFQYYEEEERQRGNFPDRFSGHQFPNYSSELNVNALLLGDSALYLCASSFPRLAGNNEQFFGPGTRLTVL.

The gene calls are TRBV11-2 and TRBJ2-1, with 13 bases lining up with TRBD2. V lost 5 bases, J lost 10 bases, and 5 bases stayed unmatched. Looked up from germline, CDR1 is SGHAT and CDR2 is FQNNGV. This CDR3 comprises 14 residues. This CDR3 is CASSPRLAGGEQFF. The CDR3 DNA is TGTGCCAGCAGCCCTCGACTAGCGGGGGGCGAGCAGTTCTTC.

This clone was counted only a few times. This chain links TRBV5-4 with TRBJ2-7; 9 bases line up with TRBD2. With 4 bases clipped from V and 3 bases from J, the junction kept 8 bases outside the gene matches. The CDR3 consists of 15 residues. CDR1 is SGHNT and CDR2 is YYREEE in the germline V gene (reference sequence). CDR3 protein: CASSPAGGNGYEQYF. In DNA, the CDR3 is TGTGCCAGCAGCCCGGCGGGAGGGAATGGCTACGAGCAGTACTTC.

In its sample, this clone was seen a few times. V usage is TRBV6-6 and J usage is TRBJ1-5; no clear D gene. This CDR3 is built from 14 residues. Between the trimmed V and J ends, which lost 2 bases and 5 bases, there was a span of 10 bases. Germline-derived CDR1 and CDR2 are MNHNY and SVGAGI (reference sequence). The CDR3 is CASSYGTRDQPQHF. Here the CDR3 DNA reads TGTGCCAGCAGTTACGGCACTAGAGATCAGCCCCAGCATTTT.

The chain carries TRBV4-1 and TRBJ1-5; no firm D call. Germline V gene sequence: CDR1 MGHRA, CDR2 YSYEKL. V shed 1 base and J shed 0 bases, with 7 bases lying between them. The CDR3 totals 15 residues. This chain's CDR3 is CASSQAVYSNQPQHF. The CDR3, as DNA: TGCGCCAGCAGCCAAGCGGTGTATAGCAATCAGCCCCAGCATTTT.

This clone was seen a handful of times. This chain connects TRBV14 to TRBJ2-5; TRBD2 might be the D (6 bases). The CDR3 is 12 residues long. V was pared by 0 bases and J by 8 bases, with 7 bases between. Germline V gives CDR1 SGHDN, CDR2 FVKESK. The CDR3 DNA reads TGTGCCAGCAGCCAAGAGCGGGGAACCCAGTACTTC. It yields the protein CASSQERGTQYF.

The V gene is TRBV4-3, the J gene TRBJ1-6; tentative D call: TRBD1 (5 bases). V lost 1 base and J lost 8, with 18 bases in between. The CDR3 sequence is 17 residues long. Germline loops: CDR1 LGHNA, CDR2 YSLEER. CDR3 in amino acids: CASSQAVLTGFDSPLHF. The CDR3 DNA sequence: TGCGCCAGCAGCCAAGCGGTTCTCACAGGATTTGATTCACCCCTCCACTTT.

This clone was seen only a few times. The J gene is TRBJ2-7, the V gene TRBV7-2; TRBD1 matches 7 bases. CDR1 is SGHTA and CDR2 is FQGNSA in the germline V gene. V gave up 5 bases and J gave up 2 bases; unmatched junction bases: 9. The CDR3 is 15 amino acids. CDR3 loop: CASSPWTGRAYEQYF. The CDR3 DNA follows: TGTGCCAGCAGCCCCTGGACAGGCCGCGCCTACGAGCAGTACTTC.

This clone was counted a few times. The chain combines TRBV6-5 with TRBJ1-2; TRBD1 agrees at 7 bases. The CDR3 consists of 14 residues. With V trimmed by 7 bases and J by 2 bases, 7 bases remained unmatched. CDR1 and CDR2 from the germline V gene are MNHEY and SVGAGI. The CDR3 region has the DNA TGTGCCAGCATCCCAAACAGGGGCAACTATGGCTACACCTTC. Protein: CASIPNRGNYGYTF.

This clone appeared a few times. J is TRBJ2-5 and V is TRBV7-9; TRBD2 is a possible D gene (6 bases). V lost 4 bases and J lost 5, with 17 bases in between. This CDR3 region has 15 residues. Germline CDR1 and CDR2: SEHNR and FQNEAQ (reference sequence). The CDR3 spells CASSYNRTIRETQYF. Written as DNA, the CDR3 is TGTGCCAGCAGCTATAATCGGACTATACGGGAGACCCAGTACTTC.

This clone was counted a few times. The V call is TRBV7-2, the J call TRBJ2-3, with 11 bases that match TRBD2. The length of the CDR3 is 19 residues. From germline, CDR1 is SGHTA and CDR2 FQGNSA. Trimming at V came to 1 base and at J to 5 bases, leaving 14 bases not matched to a gene. Here the CDR3 reads CASSLVLSSGGQVRDTQYF. In DNA, the CDR3 is TGTGCCAGCAGCTTAGTTTTATCTAGCGGGGGGCAAGTAAGAGATACGCAGTATTTT.

The chain carries TRBV10-3 and TRBJ1-2, with D tentatively TRBD1 (5 bases). Germline V gene sequence: CDR1 ENHRY, CDR2 SYGVKD. This CDR3 comprises 16 residues. Trimming took 4 bases from V and 1 from J, leaving 16 bases between them. The CDR3 protein is CAISGGTATLNYGYTF. The DNA of the CDR3 is TGTGCCATCAGTGGCGGGACGGCTACTCTTAACTATGGCTACACCTTC.

In this sample, this clone turned up many times. V gene TRBV19 combines with J gene TRBJ2-5, with D perhaps TRBD2 (5 bases). CDR3 size: 13 residues. In germline, CDR1 is LNHDA, CDR2 SQIVND (reference sequence). Trimming pared 10 bases from V and 4 bases from J, leaving 16 bases between. The CDR3 loop is CATGPTRGETQYF. The DNA for the CDR3 is TGTGCCACCGGGCCAACTCGGGGAGAGACCCAGTACTTC.